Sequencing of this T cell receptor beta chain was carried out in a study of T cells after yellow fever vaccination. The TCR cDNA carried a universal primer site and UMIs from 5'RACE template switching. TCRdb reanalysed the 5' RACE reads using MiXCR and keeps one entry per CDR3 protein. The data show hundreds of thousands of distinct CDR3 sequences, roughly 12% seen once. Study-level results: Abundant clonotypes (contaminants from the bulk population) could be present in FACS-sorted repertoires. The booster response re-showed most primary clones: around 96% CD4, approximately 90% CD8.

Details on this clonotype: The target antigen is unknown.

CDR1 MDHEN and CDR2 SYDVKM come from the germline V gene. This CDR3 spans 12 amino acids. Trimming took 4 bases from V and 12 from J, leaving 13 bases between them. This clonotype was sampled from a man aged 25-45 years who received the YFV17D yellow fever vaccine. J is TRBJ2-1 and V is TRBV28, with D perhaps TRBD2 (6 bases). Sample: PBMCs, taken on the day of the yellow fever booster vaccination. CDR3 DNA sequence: TGTGCCAGCAGTTCCACCCGGACTACGCAGTTCTTC. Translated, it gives CASSSTRTTQFF. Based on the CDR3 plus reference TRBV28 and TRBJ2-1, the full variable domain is DVKVTQSSRYLVKRTGEKVFLECVQDMDHENMFWYRQDPGLGLRLIYFSYDVKMKEKGDIPEGYSVSREKKERFSLILESASTNQTSMYLCASSSTRTTQFFGPGTRLTVL.